This T cell receptor (beta chain) was captured by sequencing in a study of vaccination and CD4 T cells after COVID-19. Study as a whole: Those taking part got two shots of either the BNT162b2 or the mRNA-1273 vaccine.

Treatment in this sample: approximately nine-day PBMC culture with coronavirus spike peptide pools or control peptides (ViraFEST assay). Peptide pools at 9.5 to 10 ug/ml stimulated roughly 1.9 million PBMCs per well with 10 IU/ml IL-2. Germline-derived CDR1 and CDR2 are MNHEY and SVGAGI. Trimming removed 2 bases from V and 6 bases from J; junction bases left unmatched: 14. This CDR3 is 17 amino acids long. The assay that was used to sequence DNA from cultured CD4+ T cells was the Oncomine TCR Beta short-read assay. TCRdb reanalysed the PCR reads using MiXCR and keeps one entry per CDR3 protein. Among about 13,000 distinct CDR3 sequences listed, roughly two fifths were seen once. In regard to this clonotype: What it binds is unknown.

Sequencing was performed on CD4+ T cells from blood, cultured in vitro, taken after SARS-CoV-2 vaccination. This sequence originates from a human donor who had recovered from COVID-19. The rearrangement links TRBV6-5 to TRBJ1-1, with TRBD1 identical over 8 bases. The CDR3 DNA sequence: TGTGCCAGCAGTTACGATCCCCAGGGGGCGGGCAGCCCTGAAGCTTTCTTT. The encoded protein is CASSYDPQGAGSPEAFF.